This entry concerns a single T cell receptor beta chain. Its target is not known. The record originates from a study of cytomegalovirus exposure and HLA in healthy donors. Study-wide context: In terms of ancestry, the Caucasian-associated cluster contained 75% to 90% of the 398 genotyped donors. Findings of the study overall: In an earlier analysis, productive rearrangement rates for most beta V segments clustered near 90% or 30%.

PCR was performed using 60 Vbeta and 13 Jbeta primers. Libraries were prepared by immunoSEQ multiplex PCR; TCRdb keeps only in-frame clonotypes and omits some of them. Of 200,000 to 250,000 clones in the sample, 77% are singletons; the top ten hold 2.5% to 3.5%. The sequence was obtained from a woman aged 60-75 years in good health and CMV-seropositive. The sequenced sample consisted of PBMCs.

DNA for the CDR3: TGCGCCAGCGGCGAACAGGGGGCGCCCGAGCAGTACTTC. Its protein is CASGEQGAPEQYF. The V call is TRBV5-1, the J call TRBJ2-5, with 9 positions matching TRBD1. The J call may not be correct, given that the DNA end is closer to TRBJ2-7. Germline lookup yields CDR1 SGHRS and CDR2 YFSETQ. The CDR3 length is 13 residues.